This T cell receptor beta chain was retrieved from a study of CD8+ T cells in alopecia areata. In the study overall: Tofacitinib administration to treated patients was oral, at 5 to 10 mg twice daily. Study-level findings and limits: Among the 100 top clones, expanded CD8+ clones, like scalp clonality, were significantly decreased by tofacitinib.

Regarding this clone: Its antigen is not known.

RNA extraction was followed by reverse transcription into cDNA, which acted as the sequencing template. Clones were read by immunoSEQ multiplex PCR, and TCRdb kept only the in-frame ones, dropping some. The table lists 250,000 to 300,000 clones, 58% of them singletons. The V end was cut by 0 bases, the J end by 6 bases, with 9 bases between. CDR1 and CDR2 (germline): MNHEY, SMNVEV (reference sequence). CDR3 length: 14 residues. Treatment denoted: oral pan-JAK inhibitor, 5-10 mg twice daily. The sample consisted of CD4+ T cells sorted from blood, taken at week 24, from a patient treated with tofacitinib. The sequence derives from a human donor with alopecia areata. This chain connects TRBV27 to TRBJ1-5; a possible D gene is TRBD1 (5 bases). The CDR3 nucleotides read TGTGCCAGCAGTTTATCAGGGGTGCTTCAGCCCCAGCATTTT. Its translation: CASSLSGVLQPQHF.